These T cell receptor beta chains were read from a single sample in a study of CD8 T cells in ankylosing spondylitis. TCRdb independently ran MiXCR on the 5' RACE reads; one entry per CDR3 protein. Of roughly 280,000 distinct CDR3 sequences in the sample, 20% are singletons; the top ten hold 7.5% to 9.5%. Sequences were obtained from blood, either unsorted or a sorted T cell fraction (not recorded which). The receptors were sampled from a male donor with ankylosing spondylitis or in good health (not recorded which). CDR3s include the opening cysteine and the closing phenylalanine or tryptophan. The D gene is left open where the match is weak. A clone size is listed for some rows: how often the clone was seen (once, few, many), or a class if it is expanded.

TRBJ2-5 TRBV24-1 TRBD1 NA TGTGCCACCAGAGCTACAGGGGGCGGAGAGACCCAGTACTTC CATRATGGGETQYF
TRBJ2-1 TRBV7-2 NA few TGTGCCAGCAGCTTAGTCACCGGGACCCCCGGGAATGAGCAGTTCTTC CASSLVTGTPGNEQFF
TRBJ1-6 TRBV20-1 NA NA TGCAGTGCTAGAGTCAGACAGGTCGCTAGCTCCTATAATTCACCCCTCCACTTT CSARVRQVASSYNSPLHF
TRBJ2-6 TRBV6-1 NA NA TGTGCCAGCAGGCTGTGGGGCGGGCAGAGCCCCTCTGGGGCCAACGTCCTGACTTTC CASRLWGGQSPSGANVLTF
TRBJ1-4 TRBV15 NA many TGTGCCACCAGCACCCAGCGGATGAGTTTGAATGAAAAACTGTTTTTT CATSTQRMSLNEKLFF
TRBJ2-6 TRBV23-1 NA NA TGCGCCAGCAGTCGAACCTCTGGGGCCAACGTCCTGACTTTC CASSRTSGANVLTF
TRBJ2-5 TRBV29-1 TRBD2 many TGCAGCGCGCACCTAGCGGGAGAAGAGACCCAGTACTTC CSAHLAGEETQYF
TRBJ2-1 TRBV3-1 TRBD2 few TGTGCCAGCAGCCAAGATAGGGGGGGACTAGCCCACAATGAGCAGTTCTTC CASSQDRGGLAHNEQFF
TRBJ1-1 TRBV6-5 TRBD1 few TGTGCCAGCAGTTACCCTGGACAGGGCAACACTGAAGCTTTCTTT CASSYPGQGNTEAFF
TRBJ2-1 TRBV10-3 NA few TGTGCCATCAGTGAGTCTTTGGCAGGGGCCTACAATGAGCAGTTCTTC CAISESLAGAYNEQFF
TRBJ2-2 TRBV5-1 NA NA TGCGCCAGCAGCTTTGGGGGGCGGCCCACCGGGGAGCTGTTTTTT CASSFGGRPTGELFF
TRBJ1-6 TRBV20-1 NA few TGCAGTGCTAGAGCCTCCACAGGTTATAATTCACCCCTCCACTTT CSARASTGYNSPLHF
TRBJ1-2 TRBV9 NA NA TGTGCCAGCAGCGTAGGGGGGGTGAACTATGGCTACACCTTC CASSVGGVNYGYTF
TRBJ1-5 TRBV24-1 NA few TGTGCCACCAGTCGGATGGATAGCAATCAGCCCCAGCATTTT CATSRMDSNQPQHF
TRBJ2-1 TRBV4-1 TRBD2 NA TGCGCCAGCAGCCAAGATTTTAGCGGGGGGGCTTACAATGAGCAGTTCTTC CASSQDFSGGAYNEQFF
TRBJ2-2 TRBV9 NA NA TGTGCCAGCAGCGTACCACTTCGTGGAGGGAACACCGGGGAGCTGTTTTTT CASSVPLRGGNTGELFF
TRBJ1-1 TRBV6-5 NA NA TGTGCCAGCAGTTACCCTGGCAGGGGCACTGAAGCTTTCTTT CASSYPGRGTEAFF
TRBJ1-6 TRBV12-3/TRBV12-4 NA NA TGTGCCAGCAGCGCCAGTGGGAATTCACCCCTCCACTTT CASSASGNSPLHF
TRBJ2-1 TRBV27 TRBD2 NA TGTGCCAGCAGTTTATCTAGCGGGAATCGTGGTGAGCAGTTCTTC CASSLSSGNRGEQFF
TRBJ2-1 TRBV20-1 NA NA TGCAGTGCTAGACCCCCAGCCGGGTATGAGCAGTTCTTC CSARPPAGYEQFF
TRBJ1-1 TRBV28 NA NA TGTGCCAGCCCTTCGGGGAACGGGAACACTGAAGCTTTCTTT CASPSGNGNTEAFF
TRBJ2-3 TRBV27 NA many TGTGCCAGCAGTTTAGTTGGCGGGTTCACAGATACGCAGTATTTT CASSLVGGFTDTQYF
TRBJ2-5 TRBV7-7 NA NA TGTGCTAGCAGCTTCGGACAGCTACAAGAGACCCAGTACTTC CASSFGQLQETQYF
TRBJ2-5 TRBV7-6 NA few TGTGCCAGCAGCCCCCCGGGGCTCCGTTCGGCCCAGTACTTC CASSPPGLRSAQYF
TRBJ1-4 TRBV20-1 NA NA TGCAGTGCCACAGAAGGCCTTGAAAAACTGTTTTTT CSATEGLEKLFF
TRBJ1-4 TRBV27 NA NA TGTGCCAGCAGTTCGGGCTCCAGGGTCGGTGAAAAACTGTTTTTT CASSSGSRVGEKLFF
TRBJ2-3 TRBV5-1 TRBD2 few TGCGCCAGCAGCACCCTGCCAATAGCGGGAGGATACTCAGATACGCAGTATTTT CASSTLPIAGGYSDTQYF
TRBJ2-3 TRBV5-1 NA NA TGCGCCAGCAGCAGCATAGCGGCGACCGGCACAGATACGCAGTATTTT CASSSIAATGTDTQYF
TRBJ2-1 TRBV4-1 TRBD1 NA TGCGCCAGCAGCCAAGTCCCGGGACAGGGTACCCACAATGAGCAGTTCTTC CASSQVPGQGTHNEQFF
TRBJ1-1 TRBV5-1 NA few TGCGCCAGCAGCTCCGGTGCGACGGGAACTGAAGCTTTCTTT CASSSGATGTEAFF
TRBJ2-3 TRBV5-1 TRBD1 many TGCGCCAGCAGTAACAGGGGAGGCACAGATACGCAGTATTTT CASSNRGGTDTQYF
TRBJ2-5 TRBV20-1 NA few TGCAGTGCCTTCGACCGGTTCCTTATACAAGAGACCCAGTACTTC CSAFDRFLIQETQYF
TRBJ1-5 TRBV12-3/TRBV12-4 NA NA TGTGCCAGCAGTTTCTCTTCACAGTTATCCAGTCAGCCCCAGCATTTT CASSFSSQLSSQPQHF
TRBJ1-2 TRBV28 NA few TGTGCCAGCAGCCCCGAGGTCCGGACAGCTGGCCTCGCCTTC CASSPEVRTAGLAF
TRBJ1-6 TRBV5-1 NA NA TGCGCCAGCAGCTTGGGGGAGAATTCACCCCTCCACTTT CASSLGENSPLHF
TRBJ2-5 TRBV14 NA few TGTGCCAGCGCGGGGTTTCTGAAAGAGACCCAGTACTTC CASAGFLKETQYF
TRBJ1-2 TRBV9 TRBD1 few TGTGCCAGCAGCGCAACCGGGACAGGGTTGGGGGTGGATGGCTACACCTTC CASSATGTGLGVDGYTF
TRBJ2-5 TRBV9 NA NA TGTGCCAGCAGCACCACTGGGCAAGAGACCCAGTACTTC CASSTTGQETQYF
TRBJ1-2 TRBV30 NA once TGTGCCTGGGGACTGATTGGCTACACCTTC CAWGLIGYTF
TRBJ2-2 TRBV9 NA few TGTGCCAGCAGCCGACAGGGAGGCGGGGAGCTGTTTTTT CASSRQGGGELFF
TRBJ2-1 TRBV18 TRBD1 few TGTGCCAGCTCACCTGGGACAGGGTCCAATGAGCAGTTCTTC CASSPGTGSNEQFF
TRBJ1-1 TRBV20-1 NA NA TGCAGTGCCCCCCCGGGGGGTTCTGAAGCTTTCTTT CSAPPGGSEAFF
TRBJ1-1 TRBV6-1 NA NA TGTGCCAGCAGTGCAATTGGGGCAGGGACTGTTAACACTGAAGCTTTCTTT CASSAIGAGTVNTEAFF
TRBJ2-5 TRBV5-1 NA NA TGCGCCAGCAGCTGGAGGGGCGGACAGGAAGAGACCCAGTACTTC CASSWRGGQEETQYF
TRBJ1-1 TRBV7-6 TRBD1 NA TGTGCCAGCAGCGAAGGGACAGGGAGGGCTGAAGCTTTCTTT CASSEGTGRAEAFF